This T cell receptor (beta chain) was identified during a study of graft-versus-host responses after intestinal transplantation. About the study: Multivisceral, liver-intestinal, or isolated intestinal transplants were received by the recipients. Each patient got anti-thymocyte globulin induction, then tacrolimus and steroids for around three years.

Turning to this clone: The antigen is not known.

After removal of 2 bases from V and 2 bases from J, the junction contained 6 bases not matched to a gene. Germline V gives CDR1 MNHEY, CDR2 SVGAGI. The CDR3 extends over 15 amino acids. Study results and caveats: Declining HvG levels early post-transplant were linked to peak circulating GvH clone levels.

This table comes from immunoSEQ multiplex PCR, and its TCRdb copy is limited to in-frame clones, with some not included. The data contain over 100,000 clones, 90% to 95% of them singletons. The TCR comes from a human donor who was the organ donor for an intestinal transplant. The chain uses TRBV6-5 and TRBJ2-7; TRBD2 agrees at 7 bases. The material was unstimulated CD8+ T cells sorted from spleen or lymph node cells, obtained before transplant. CDR3 region: CASSYQASGTYEQYF. The CDR3, as DNA: TGTGCCAGCAGTTACCAAGCTAGCGGAACCTACGAGCAGTACTTC.